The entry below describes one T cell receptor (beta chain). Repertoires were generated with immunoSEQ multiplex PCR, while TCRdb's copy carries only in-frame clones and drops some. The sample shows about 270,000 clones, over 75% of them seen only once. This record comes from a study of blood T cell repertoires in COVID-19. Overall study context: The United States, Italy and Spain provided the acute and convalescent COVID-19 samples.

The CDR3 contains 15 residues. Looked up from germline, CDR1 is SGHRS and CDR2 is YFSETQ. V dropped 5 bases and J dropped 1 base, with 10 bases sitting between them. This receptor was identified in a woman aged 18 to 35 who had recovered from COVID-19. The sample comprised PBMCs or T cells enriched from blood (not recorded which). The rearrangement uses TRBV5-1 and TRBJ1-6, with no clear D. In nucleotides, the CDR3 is TGCGCCAGCAGTGTGGGGAGTTCCTATAATTCACCCCTCCACTTT. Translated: CASSVGSSYNSPLHF.